What follows are 24 T cell receptor beta chains derived from one specimen sequenced in a study of shared clonotypes between healthy human individuals. Positively selected for CCR7, the CD45RO-negative cells used as naive CD8 cells excluded terminally differentiated effector memory CD45RA+ cells. Sequencing was performed with immunoSEQ multiplex PCR; in TCRdb, only in-frame clones are kept and a portion is missing. The sample contains roughly 570,000 clones, about 98% of which appear only once. What was sequenced was naive CD8+ T cells sorted from blood. The receptor source for this set is a man aged 25-40 years in good health.

V gene TRBV9 combines with J gene TRBJ1-5, with D unresolved. The germline CDR1 and CDR2 sequences are SGDLS and YYNGEE. Trimming cost V 0 bases and J 2 bases, with 9 bases left between them. The CDR3 runs to 15 residues. The CDR3 protein is CASSVEGYGNQPQHF. CDR3 DNA sequence: TGTGCCAGCAGCGTAGAAGGGTATGGCAATCAGCCCCAGCATTTT.

The rearrangement uses TRBV19 and TRBJ2-1; D remains unclear. Germline CDR1 and CDR2: LNHDA and SQIVND (reference sequence). Trimming removed 1 base at V and 8 bases at J, with 9 bases between. This CDR3 has 13 residues. This chain's CDR3 is CASSIVYSHEQFF. In DNA form, the CDR3 reads TGTGCCAGTAGTATAGTTTATAGCCATGAGCAGTTCTTC.

The chain combines TRBV28 with TRBJ2-4, with TRBD2 matching 7 bases. J lost 3 bases, V lost 7 bases, and 3 bases had no gene match. Per the germline V gene, CDR1 is MDHEN and CDR2 is SYDVKM. The CDR3 sequence is 13 residues long. The CDR3 loop reads CASIAGVKNIQYF. The CDR3 DNA reads TGTGCCAGCATCGCGGGAGTCAAAAACATTCAGTACTTC.

This chain uses TRBV7-8 with TRBJ2-7, with TRBD2 as a possible D gene (5 bases). Germline V gene lookup returns CDR1 SGHVS and CDR2 FQNEAQ. V was pared by 5 bases and J by 5 bases, with 16 bases between. The CDR3 loop spans 14 amino acids. CDR3 sequence reads: CASSHLTTGNEQYF. Here the CDR3 DNA reads TGTGCCAGCAGCCATCTAACGACGGGAAACGAGCAGTACTTC.

CDR3 loop: CASSAGTAGGELFF. CDR3 DNA: TGTGCCAGCAGCGCCGGGACAGCAGGCGGGGAGCTGTTTTTT. The rearrangement joins TRBV11-3 to TRBJ2-2, with 7 bases identical to TRBD1. The CDR3 sequence is 14 residues long. V was clipped by 5 bases and J by 7 bases; unmatched bases: 7. Germline V CDR1 and CDR2: SGHNT, YENEEA.

This chain connects TRBV11-2 to TRBJ2-1; unclear D gene. Germline loops: CDR1 SGHAT, CDR2 FQNNGV. The CDR3 totals 18 residues. Between the trimmed V and J ends, which lost 4 bases and 4 bases, there was a span of 23 bases. CDR3 DNA sequence: TGTGCCAGCAGCTCTGCCGTTTTTCGGGCTACAAGGTACAATGAGCAGTTCTTC. Translation gives CASSSAVFRATRYNEQFF.

The chain recombines TRBV9 with TRBJ2-7; D is unclear. This CDR3 is 13 amino acids long. V was trimmed by 0 bases and J by 8 bases, leaving 12 bases between them. From germline, CDR1 is SGDLS and CDR2 YYNGEE. The CDR3 protein is CASSVGSLQQQYF. CDR3 nucleotide sequence: TGTGCCAGCAGCGTAGGAAGCCTACAGCAGCAGTACTTC.

The chain links TRBV10-2 to TRBJ2-7; no firm D call. The V and J ends lost 2 bases and 4 bases respectively, with 6 bases between them. CDR1 WSHSY and CDR2 SAAADI come from the germline V gene. The CDR3 loop spans 12 amino acids. The CDR3 nucleotides are TGCGCCAGCAGTGAGGGATTGTACGAGCAGTACTTC. Translation gives CASSEGLYEQYF.

This chain joins TRBV7-9 and TRBJ2-3, with 8 nucleotides matching TRBD2. Losses at the gene ends were 3 bases for V and 14 bases for J; bases not matched to a gene: 7. This CDR3 has 12 amino acids. Germline V gene lookup returns CDR1 SEHNR and CDR2 FQNEAQ (reference sequence). CDR3 residues: CASSLAGGVGYF. CDR3 DNA sequence: TGTGCCAGCAGCTTGGCGGGAGGAGTGGGGTATTTT.

This clone appeared many times. V usage is TRBV9 and J usage is TRBJ2-2; D ambiguous. The germline V and J ends were trimmed by 4 bases and 6 bases, with 10 bases remaining between them. CDR3 length equals 13 residues. Germline CDR1 is SGDLS and CDR2 is YYNGEE. CDR3 amino acids: CASSPVDPGELFF. Here the CDR3 DNA reads TGTGCCAGCAGCCCCGTTGACCCCGGGGAGCTGTTTTTT. Drawing the rest from reference TRBV9 and TRBJ2-2, the complete variable domain is DSGVTQTPKHLITATGQRVTLRCSPRSGDLSVYWYQQSLDQGLQFLIQYYNGEERAKGNILERFSAQQFPDLHSELNLSSLELGDSALYFCASSPVDPGELFFGEGSRLTVL.

The chain combines TRBV27 with TRBJ2-7; no clear D. The ends were cut back, 1 base at V and 0 bases at J, with 10 bases in the middle. The germline V gene has CDR1 MNHEY and CDR2 SMNVEV (reference sequence). This CDR3 spans 15 amino acids. The CDR3, as DNA: TGTGCCAGCAGTTTATATGGCCAGGACTCCTACGAGCAGTACTTC. This translates into CASSLYGQDSYEQYF.

J is TRBJ2-7 and V is TRBV7-9; TRBD1 matches 7 bases. Trimming at V came to 5 bases and at J to 5 bases, leaving 9 bases not matched to a gene. This CDR3 spans 14 amino acids. Germline V gene sequence: CDR1 SEHNR, CDR2 FQNEAQ (reference sequence). CDR3 coding DNA: TGTGCCAGCAGCGACAGGGACAGCGTCCACGAGCAGTACTTC. Protein: CASSDRDSVHEQYF. Drawing the rest from reference TRBV7-9 and TRBJ2-7, the complete variable domain is DTGVSQNPRHKITKRGQNVTFRCDPISEHNRLYWYRQTLGQGPEFLTYFQNEAQLEKSRLLSDRFSAERPKGSFSTLEIQRTEQGDSAMYLCASSDRDSVHEQYFGPGTRLTVT.

V usage is TRBV28 and J usage is TRBJ1-1; 7 bases align to TRBD1. CDR3 length: 14 amino acids. From germline, CDR1 is MDHEN and CDR2 SYDVKM. V gave up 6 bases and J gave up 4 bases; unmatched junction bases: 8. The CDR3 loop is CASRYPTGITEAFF. The CDR3 DNA reads as TGTGCCAGCAGATACCCGACAGGGATCACTGAAGCTTTCTTT.

The gene calls are TRBV2 and TRBJ2-6; 12 bases agree with TRBD2. This CDR3 contains 19 residues. Germline trimming cut 5 bases from V and 1 base from J; bases unmatched to any gene: 9. Germline values: CDR1 SNHLY, CDR2 FYNNEI. The CDR3 DNA follows: TGTGCCAGCAGTTCCTCCCTAGCGGGAGGGCCGTCTGGGGCCAACGTCCTGACTTTC. Its translation is CASSSSLAGGPSGANVLTF.

The rearrangement links TRBV6-5 to TRBJ2-7; D might be TRBD2 (6 bases). The length of the CDR3 is 14 residues. The V gene's germline CDR1 is MNHEY and CDR2 SVGAGI. The V gene lost 4 bases and the J gene lost 1 base, with 11 bases spanning the gap. CDR3 nucleotides: TGTGCCAGCAGTTTGGCTAGCGAGTCCTACGAGCAGTACTTC. Its protein is CASSLASESYEQYF.

V is TRBV6-1 and J is TRBJ2-7; TRBD1 might be the D (5 bases). CDR1 is MNHNS, CDR2 SASEGT, per germline. Trimming took 6 bases from V and 4 from J, leaving 7 bases between them. The length of the CDR3 is 11 residues. This CDR3 is CASRGPYEQYF. Here the CDR3 DNA reads TGTGCCAGCAGGGGGCCGTACGAGCAGTACTTC.

The rearrangement links TRBV4-1 to TRBJ2-4; D remains unclear. Trimming pared 0 bases from V and 1 base from J, leaving 13 bases between. Germline V gene sequence: CDR1 MGHRA, CDR2 YSYEKL. The CDR3 covers 17 residues. CDR3 loop: CASSQEELYFAKNIQYF. The CDR3 DNA is TGCGCCAGCAGCCAAGAAGAGTTGTATTTCGCCAAAAACATTCAGTACTTC.

The CDR3 spells CASSFLGATDTQYF. The CDR3 nucleotides are TGTGCCAGCAGCTTTCTGGGGGCCACAGATACGCAGTATTTT. The chain carries TRBV7-6 and TRBJ2-3; possible D gene TRBD1, 6 bases. Germline CDR1 SGHVS, CDR2 FNYEAQ. Trimming cost V 3 bases and J 2 bases, with 9 bases left between them. This CDR3 region has 14 residues.

V usage is TRBV28 and J usage is TRBJ2-2; D remains ambiguous. Germline V gene lookup returns CDR1 MDHEN and CDR2 SYDVKM. V lost 6 bases and J 1 base, leaving 15 bases between the germline ends. The CDR3 runs to 16 residues. CDR3: CASSFAGSRNTGELFF. CDR3 coding DNA: TGTGCCAGCAGCTTCGCAGGTAGCCGGAACACCGGGGAGCTGTTTTTT. Together with reference TRBV28 and TRBJ2-2, the CDR3 gives the full variable domain: DVKVTQSSRYLVKRTGEKVFLECVQDMDHENMFWYRQDPGLGLRLIYFSYDVKMKEKGDIPEGYSVSREKKERFSLILESASTNQTSMYLCASSFAGSRNTGELFFGEGSRLTVL.

In DNA form, the CDR3 reads TGTGCCAGCAGCCCGGGGAACTATGAGCAGTTCTTC. Residues: CASSPGNYEQFF. The V and J genes are TRBV7-9 and TRBJ2-1, with D maybe TRBD2 (5 bases). V was clipped by 5 bases and J by 8 bases, with 10 bases between them. The CDR3 runs 12 residues. Looked up from germline, CDR1 is SEHNR and CDR2 is FQNEAQ (reference sequence).

J is TRBJ2-7 and V is TRBV28, with D possibly being TRBD2 (6 bases). The V gene's germline CDR1 is MDHEN and CDR2 SYDVKM. The CDR3 length is 14 residues. Deletions cut 3 bases from V and 3 bases from J, with 12 bases between. The CDR3 sequence: CASSFPGEGYEQYF. In DNA, the CDR3 is TGTGCCAGCAGTTTCCCGGGAGAGGGCTACGAGCAGTACTTC.

This chain links TRBV9 with TRBJ2-1; possibly TRBD1 for D (5 bases). Germline CDR1 reads SGDLS; CDR2 reads YYNGEE. This CDR3 is 15 amino acids long. Trimming pared 3 bases from V and 8 bases from J, leaving 18 bases between. As DNA, the CDR3 is TGTGCCAGCAGCGGGGGCAGCCTCAGTAACCATGAGCAGTTCTTC. This codes for CASSGGSLSNHEQFF.

The J gene is TRBJ2-1, the V gene TRBV5-6; TRBD2 might be the D (6 bases). The CDR3 runs 18 residues. Trimming took off 3 bases at V and 3 bases at J, with 22 bases between the two ends. Per germline, CDR1 SGHDT and CDR2 YYEEEE. CDR3 loop: CASSSRFGNSGIYNEQFF. CDR3 nucleotides: TGTGCCAGCAGCTCGCGATTTGGTAATAGCGGCATCTACAATGAGCAGTTCTTC.

The V gene is TRBV7-8, the J gene TRBJ2-1; TRBD2 agrees at 7 bases. Germline V lookup: CDR1 SGHVS, CDR2 FQNEAQ. The ends lost 5 bases at V and 5 bases at J; junction bases unmatched: 3. The CDR3 is 13 residues long. The CDR3: CASSEGLDNEQFF. CDR3 in DNA: TGTGCCAGCAGCGAAGGACTAGACAATGAGCAGTTCTTC. Combining the CDR3 with reference TRBV7-8 and TRBJ2-1 gives the whole variable domain GAGVSQSPRYKVAKRGQDVALRCDPISGHVSLFWYQQALGQGPEFLTYFQNEAQLDKSGLPSDRFFAERPEGSVSTLKIQRTQQEDSAVYLCASSEGLDNEQFFGPGTRLTVL.